The 21 T cell receptor beta chains below come from one sample, sequenced in a study of T cell changes during pregnancy in multiple sclerosis. Assay used: immunoSEQ multiplex PCR; TCRdb lists only in-frame clones, some missing. This table has approximately 57,000 clones, around 90% appearing once. The sample consisted of peripheral blood, taken after pregnancy. The source of these receptors is a female donor in good health, enrolled as a control in a pregnancy study.

This sequence joins TRBV28 and TRBJ2-2; TRBD1 agrees at 11 bases. CDR3 size: 16 residues. In germline, CDR1 is MDHEN, CDR2 SYDVKM. With V trimmed by 8 bases and J by 5 bases, 10 bases remained unmatched. The DNA for the CDR3 is TGTGCCAGCCTCCCGGACGGGACAGGGGGAACCGGGGAGCTGTTTTTT. This encodes CASLPDGTGGTGELFF.

This chain joins TRBV27 and TRBJ1-5, with 8 positions matching TRBD1. The CDR3 has 13 residues. Trimming took 6 bases from V and 6 from J; bases not matched to a gene: 4. Germline V gives CDR1 MNHEY, CDR2 SMNVEV (reference sequence). The CDR3 reads CASRDRVSQPQHF. The CDR3 region has the DNA TGTGCCAGCAGGGACAGGGTAAGTCAGCCCCAGCATTTT.

This chain uses TRBV29-1 with TRBJ1-1, with D possibly being TRBD1 (6 bases). This CDR3 has 13 amino acids. Trimming removed 4 bases at V and 4 bases at J, with 13 bases between. CDR1 and CDR2 from the germline V gene are SQVTM and ANQGSEA. The CDR3 loop reads CSVGGGRGTEAFF. For the CDR3, the DNA is TGCAGCGTTGGGGGGGGCCGGGGCACTGAAGCTTTCTTT.

V gene TRBV5-1 combines with J gene TRBJ1-1; TRBD1 matches 8 bases. J gave up 1 base and V 4 bases, and 3 bases lay outside the gene matches. The CDR3 runs to 14 residues. Germline CDR1 SGHRS, CDR2 YFSETQ. The CDR3 DNA reads as TGCGCCAGCAGCACGGACAGGGCGAACACTGAAGCTTTCTTT. This gives the protein CASSTDRANTEAFF.

The CDR3 region has the DNA TGCGCCAGCAGCTTGCGTCAGGGGGCAGGTCAGCGGGAGCTGTTTTTT. Its protein product is CASSLRQGAGQRELFF. The genes are TRBV5-1 and TRBJ2-2; TRBD1 agrees at 8 bases. Germline assignment: CDR1 SGHRS and CDR2 YFSETQ. This CDR3 spans 16 amino acids. The V and J ends lost 1 base and 9 bases, in that order; junction bases with no gene match: 11.

V and J are TRBV7-2 and TRBJ1-2; the D gene is possibly TRBD1 (6 bases). Germline V CDR1 and CDR2: SGHTA, FQGNSA. The CDR3 spans 16 residues. V shed 5 bases and J shed 0 bases, with 16 bases lying between them. CDR3 in amino acids: CASSLLLSGANYGYTF. For the CDR3, the DNA is TGTGCCAGCAGCCTCCTTCTCTCAGGGGCTAACTATGGCTACACCTTC.

The genes are TRBV28 and TRBJ1-5, with D perhaps matching TRBD1 (6 bases). V lost 8 bases and J lost 0, with 14 bases in between. Germline CDR1 reads MDHEN; CDR2 reads SYDVKM. The CDR3 loop spans 15 amino acids. The CDR3 loop reads CASGAGAYSNQPQHF. CDR3 DNA sequence: TGTGCCAGCGGGGCGGGGGCATATAGCAATCAGCCCCAGCATTTT.

This sequence joins TRBV27 and TRBJ2-1; TRBD2 matches at 7 bases. The CDR3 consists of 13 residues. J was trimmed by 5 bases and V by 9 bases; bases with no gene match: 7. CDR1 is MNHEY and CDR2 is SMNVEV in the germline V gene (reference sequence). CDR3 nucleotides: TGTGCCAGTGGTGAAGCGGGGAACAATGAGCAGTTCTTC. Translation: CASGEAGNNEQFF.

The V and J genes are TRBV2 and TRBJ1-1; D is ambiguous. The CDR3 has 12 residues. With 10 bases removed from V and 1 base from J, the gap between germline ends came to 10 bases. From germline, CDR1 is SNHLY and CDR2 FYNNEI. The CDR3 bases are TGTGCCACCCGTACCGGGAACACTGAAGCTTTCTTT. Translation: CATRTGNTEAFF. Supplemented by reference TRBV2 and TRBJ1-1, the full variable domain reads EPEVTQTPSHQVTQMGQEVILRCVPISNHLYFYWYRQILGQKVEFLVSFYNNEISEKSEIFDDQFSVERPDGSNFTLKIRSTKLEDSAMYFCATRTGNTEAFFGQGTRLTVV.

The chain carries TRBV11-2 and TRBJ2-7; 8 bases map to TRBD2. Germline V gene sequence: CDR1 SGHAT, CDR2 FQNNGV. The ends lost 6 bases at V and 4 bases at J; junction bases unmatched: 8. This CDR3 is 14 amino acids long. The CDR3, as DNA: TGTGCCAGCAGATCTAGCGGGCCGCTTTACGAGCAGTACTTC. Its translation is CASRSSGPLYEQYF. Full variable domain (outside the CDR3, taken from reference TRBV11-2 and TRBJ2-7): EAGVAQSPRYKIIEKRQSVAFWCNPISGHATLYWYQQILGQGPKLLIQFQNNGVVDDSQLPKDRFSAERLKGVDSTLKIQPAKLEDSAVYLCASRSSGPLYEQYFGPGTRLTVT.

The chain combines TRBV14 with TRBJ1-3, with D maybe TRBD1 (5 bases). Germline CDR1 and CDR2: SGHDN and FVKESK. CDR3 size: 21 residues. The germline V and J ends were trimmed by 6 bases and 5 bases, with 35 bases remaining between them. Here the CDR3 reads CASSLSEADAYRSGVRNTIYF. The CDR3 DNA is TGTGCCAGCAGTCTCTCAGAAGCGGACGCTTACCGGTCGGGGGTGAGAAACACCATATATTTT.

The genes are TRBV18 and TRBJ2-1; D unresolved. V lost 2 bases and J 6 bases, leaving 5 bases between the germline ends. The germline V gene has CDR1 KGHSH and CDR2 LQKENI. The CDR3 totals 12 residues. In DNA form, the CDR3 reads TGTGCCAGCTCACCAGGGCGCAATGAGCAGTTCTTC. Protein product: CASSPGRNEQFF.

The rearrangement uses TRBV4-2 and TRBJ2-1; tentatively, D is TRBD2 (5 bases). The CDR3 is 13 residues long. The germline V gene encodes CDR1 LGHNA and CDR2 YNFKEQ. Trimming cost V 9 bases and J 6 bases, with 15 bases left between them. The CDR3 nucleotides read TGTGCCAGTGAGGGCGGAGAACTCAATGAGCAGTTCTTC. Amino acids: CASEGGELNEQFF.

J is TRBJ2-7 and V is TRBV7-8, with D uncertain. The CDR3 spans 13 residues. V was trimmed by 7 bases and J by 3 bases, leaving 13 bases between them. Looked up from germline, CDR1 is SGHVS and CDR2 is FQNEAQ. Here the CDR3 reads CASKPGGRYEQYF. DNA of the CDR3: TGTGCCAGCAAACCGGGTGGCCGCTACGAGCAGTACTTC.

The chain carries TRBV9 and TRBJ2-1; the match to TRBD2 covers 10 bases. V shed 4 bases, J shed 8 bases, and the junction held 15 bases outside the gene matches. CDR1 is SGDLS, CDR2 YYNGEE, per germline. CDR3 length: 17 residues. CDR3 sequence: CASSQLQLAGNMHEQFF. In DNA form, the CDR3 reads TGTGCCAGCAGCCAACTACAACTAGCGGGAAACATGCATGAGCAGTTCTTC.

The rearrangement joins TRBV7-8 to TRBJ1-5, with D possibly matching TRBD1 (5 bases). The CDR3 length is 16 residues. Germline-derived CDR1 and CDR2 are SGHVS and FQNEAQ. Trimming left V 1 base short and J 4 bases short, with 14 bases between. The CDR3 is CASSLEGAGINQPQHF. In nucleotides, the CDR3 is TGTGCCAGCAGCTTAGAAGGGGCAGGGATTAATCAGCCCCAGCATTTT.

This chain connects TRBV11-3 to TRBJ2-7; tentatively, D is TRBD2 (5 bases). With 4 bases removed from V and 2 bases from J, the gap between germline ends came to 15 bases. This CDR3 has 15 residues. Germline assignment: CDR1 SGHNT and CDR2 YENEEA. The CDR3 region is CASSSSRTRTYEQYF. CDR3 DNA sequence: TGTGCCAGCAGCTCGTCCAGGACTCGGACCTACGAGCAGTACTTC. The whole variable domain, remainder taken from reference TRBV11-3 and TRBJ2-7, is EAGVVQSPRYKIIEKKQPVAFWCNPISGHNTLYWYLQNLGQGPELLIRYENEEAVDDSQLPKDRFSAERLKGVDSTLKIQPAELGDSAVYLCASSSSRTRTYEQYFGPGTRLTVT.

V usage is TRBV7-2 and J usage is TRBJ2-1; 7 bases match TRBD1. Trimming cost V 2 bases and J 2 bases; bases outside gene matches: 12. This CDR3 comprises 18 residues. Looked up from germline, CDR1 is SGHTA and CDR2 is FQGNSA. The CDR3 loop reads CASSLRDRGRGPYNEQFF. The CDR3 bases are TGTGCCAGCAGCTTAAGGGATAGGGGAAGGGGGCCCTACAATGAGCAGTTCTTC.

The chain joins TRBV7-9 to TRBJ2-7, with 10 nucleotides matching TRBD2. CDR1 and CDR2 (germline): SEHNR, FQNEAQ (reference sequence). V gave up 4 bases and J gave up 0 bases; unmatched junction bases: 15. CDR3 length: 19 residues. Written as DNA, the CDR3 is TGTGCCAGCAGCTCGAATCGGCCTAGCGGGAGTCCTCTCTCCTACGAGCAGTACTTC. It specifies CASSSNRPSGSPLSYEQYF.

In the case of this clone: No conserved phenylalanine or tryptophan is present at the end of the CDR3, so a read error is the likely explanation. No DNA is shown, since the ends of the CDR3 on it are uncertain; the CDR3 is the one TCRdb lists. V is TRBV6-1 and J is TRBJ1-1. 11 amino acids form the CDR3, both terminal residues included. Germline CDR1 is MNHNS and CDR2 is SASEGT. The chain's CDR3 is CASSEKLLVSY.

The chain recombines TRBV18 with TRBJ1-4; D remains unclear. The V and J ends lost 8 bases and 4 bases respectively, with 11 bases between them. CDR1 KGHSH and CDR2 LQKENI come from the germline V gene. This CDR3 is built from 13 residues. This CDR3 reads CASRGSGNEKLFF. In DNA, the CDR3 is TGTGCCAGCCGCGGAAGTGGTAATGAAAAACTGTTTTTT.